What follows are 11 T cell receptor beta chains derived from one specimen sequenced in a study of T cells in Graves' hyperthyroidism and ophthalmopathy (dated by TCRdb to the late 2010s). The library was produced with multiplex PCR. The sample was run on an Illumina HiSeq 2000. Amplification of TCR beta CDR3 regions was carried out from RNA transcripts. For the first round of RT-PCR on the TCR CDR3, the HTBI primer set was used together with the Qiagen OneStep RT-PCR kit. TCRdb applied fastp at Q25 and MiXCR to the public reads, then kept only in-frame beta chains. CDR3 protein sequences are deduplicated, and each keeps its most common genes and DNA. The table for this sample lists hundreds of thousands of distinct CDR3 sequences; roughly 14% of them were counted only once. The ten largest clones take up about 5.8% of the sample. The specimen was blood. All receptors derive from a woman in her 30s with Graves' hyperthyroidism that later progressed to Graves' ophthalmopathy.

This clonotype has a count of ten or more. V gene TRBV19 combines with J gene TRBJ2-2, with a weak D call TRBD1 (5 bases). The V end was cut by 8 bases, the J end by 1 base, with 11 bases between. CDR3 length: 14 residues. CDR1 and CDR2 from the germline V gene are LNHDA and SQIVND (reference sequence). The CDR3 DNA reads as TGTGCCAGTCAGTGGCAGGGGAACACCGGGGAGCTGTTTTTT. Its translation is CASQWQGNTGELFF.

The rearrangement joins TRBV6-1 to TRBJ2-4, with D tentatively TRBD1 (5 bases). CDR1 is MNHNS, CDR2 SASEGT, per germline. The CDR3 is 14 amino acids. Trimming removed 7 bases at V and 0 bases at J, with 10 bases between. The CDR3 region has the DNA TGTGCCAGCACCCAGGGCTTAGCCAAAAACATTCAGTACTTC. It is translated as CASTQGLAKNIQYF.

This clonotype was counted a few times. This rearrangement joins TRBV3-1 to TRBJ1-4; D gene ambiguous. Germline CDR1 reads LGHDT; CDR2 reads YNNKEL (reference sequence). With 0 bases removed from V and 9 bases from J, the gap between germline ends came to 11 bases. The CDR3 contains 14 residues. Here the CDR3 DNA reads TGTGCCAGCAGCCAAGATCTGGGTTTCAAAAAACTGTTTTTT. Encoded protein: CASSQDLGFKKLFF.

This clonotype was recorded many times. V is TRBV30 and J is TRBJ2-1, with a tentative D call TRBD1 (5 bases). The CDR3 spans 13 residues. The germline V gene encodes CDR1 GTSNPN and CDR2 SVGIG (reference sequence). The V end was cut by 4 bases, the J end by 7 bases, with 14 bases between. This CDR3 reads CAWIMGPGNEQFF. CDR3 DNA: TGTGCCTGGATTATGGGGCCCGGTAATGAGCAGTTCTTC.

The chain combines TRBV30 with TRBJ1-1, with D possibly matching TRBD1 (6 bases). CDR3 length equals 13 residues. The germline V gene encodes CDR1 GTSNPN and CDR2 SVGIG (reference sequence). Trimming pared 2 bases from V and 3 bases from J, leaving 10 bases between. DNA of the CDR3: TGTGCCTGGAGTAGGCAGGGGTACACTGAAGCTTTCTTT. Amino acids: CAWSRQGYTEAFF.

This clonotype was counted ten times or more. This rearrangement joins TRBV19 to TRBJ2-7; D possibly corresponds to TRBD1 (6 bases). Germline CDR1 LNHDA, CDR2 SQIVND (reference sequence). V lost 10 bases, J lost 2 bases, and 12 bases lay in between. The CDR3 is made up of 12 amino acids. CDR3 nucleotides: TGTGCCACCTCAAACAGGGCCTACGAGCAGTACTTC. It is translated as CATSNRAYEQYF.

This clonotype appeared many times. The rearrangement uses TRBV6-2 or TRBV6-3 and TRBJ2-7, with a tentative D call TRBD2 (6 bases). There are 14 residues in the CDR3. Trimming took off 6 bases at V and 3 bases at J, with 15 bases between the two ends. Per the germline V gene, CDR1 is MNHEY and CDR2 is SVGEGT. CDR3 in DNA: TGTGCCAGCAGAAGTGGAGGGGTTCGCTACGAGCAGTACTTC. Translated, it gives CASRSGGVRYEQYF.

The sample holds many counts of this clonotype. The chain uses TRBV11-1 and TRBJ2-1; TRBD2 matches 8 bases. The V gene's germline CDR1 is SGHAT and CDR2 FQDESV (reference sequence). There are 17 residues in the CDR3. Losses at the gene ends were 0 bases for V and 8 bases for J; bases not matched to a gene: 12. The DNA of the CDR3 is TGTGCCAGCAGCTTAGCCGGGGTACAGCGGGAGTCCCATGAGCAGTTCTTC. The encoded protein is CASSLAGVQRESHEQFF. Looking up the rest from reference TRBV11-1 and TRBJ2-1 gives the full variable domain: EAEVAQSPRYKITEKSQAVAFWCDPISGHATLYWYRQILGQGPELLVQFQDESVVDDSQLPKDRFSAERLKGVDSTLKIQPAELGDSAMYLCASSLAGVQRESHEQFFGPGTRLTVL.

This clonotype was recorded at least ten times. J is TRBJ2-2 and V is TRBV6-1, with D hard to call. Germline loops: CDR1 MNHNS, CDR2 SASEGT. V dropped 1 base and J dropped 7 bases, with 10 bases sitting between them. The CDR3 covers 14 residues. CDR3 nucleotide sequence: TGTGCCAGCAGTGAAGTGTGGAAGGGCGGGGAGCTGTTTTTT. The encoded protein is CASSEVWKGGELFF.

At least ten counts were recorded for this clonotype. V is TRBV10-3 and J is TRBJ2-5; 7 bases match TRBD2. From germline, CDR1 is ENHRY and CDR2 SYGVKD. The CDR3 has 15 residues. The trim removed 4 bases at V and 0 bases at J, leaving 5 bases unmatched. CDR3 nucleotide sequence: TGTGCCATCAGTGCGGCGGGAGACCACCAAGAGACCCAGTACTTC. This sequence encodes CAISAAGDHQETQYF.

This chain connects TRBV6-1 to TRBJ2-5; D unresolved. Trimming took off 4 bases at V and 5 bases at J, with 17 bases between the two ends. Germline V gene data show CDR1 as MNHNS and CDR2 as SASEGT. The CDR3 runs to 15 residues. The CDR3 spells CASSALDGLRETQYF. The CDR3 bases are TGTGCCAGCAGTGCTTTGGACGGTCTGAGGGAGACCCAGTACTTC.